This TCR beta chain emerged from a study of cytomegalovirus exposure and HLA in healthy donors. Primers for the PCR totalled 60 Vbeta and 13 Jbeta. The table came from immunoSEQ multiplex PCR; TCRdb's copy has only in-frame clones and leaves some out. The data contain around 110,000 clones, 75% to 85% of them singletons. Germline values: CDR1 SEHNR, CDR2 FQNEAQ (reference sequence). V was clipped by 5 bases and J by 0 bases, with 17 bases between them. The CDR3 has 17 amino acids. This clonotype originated in a young man in good health and CMV-seropositive. V is TRBV7-9 and J is TRBJ2-4; D is perhaps TRBD2 (5 bases). Sequencing input: PBMCs. The CDR3, as DNA: TGTGCCAGCAGCCTTTTCGGACTCTCCCTAGCCAAAAACATTCAGTACTTC. Translating gives CASSLFGLSLAKNIQYF.